This TCR beta chain was observed in a study of T cell repertoires in ileal Crohn's disease. About the research overall: Surgery for a complication: stricturing in around 60%, penetrating in roughly 39%.

Per the germline V gene, CDR1 is LNHDA and CDR2 is SQIVND (reference sequence). Unmatched junction bases numbered 5, after V lost 5 bases and J lost 4 bases. The CDR3 contains 15 residues. Details on this clone: The antigen is unknown.

Findings of the study overall: Active smokers at surgery had more clonal expansions than non-smokers.

Assay: immunoSEQ multiplex PCR; the TCRdb copy retains only in-frame clones and omits some. This sample yields around 15,000 clones, of which approximately 94% are seen a single time; roughly 3.5% belongs to the top ten. The chain recombines TRBV19 with TRBJ2-2, with 9 bases matching TRBD2. The TCR sequence derives from an adult with Crohn's disease. Specimen: ileal tissue. CDR3 residues: CASSQVAGVTGELFF. The CDR3 DNA follows: TGTGCCAGTAGTCAGGTAGCGGGGGTCACCGGGGAGCTGTTTTTT.